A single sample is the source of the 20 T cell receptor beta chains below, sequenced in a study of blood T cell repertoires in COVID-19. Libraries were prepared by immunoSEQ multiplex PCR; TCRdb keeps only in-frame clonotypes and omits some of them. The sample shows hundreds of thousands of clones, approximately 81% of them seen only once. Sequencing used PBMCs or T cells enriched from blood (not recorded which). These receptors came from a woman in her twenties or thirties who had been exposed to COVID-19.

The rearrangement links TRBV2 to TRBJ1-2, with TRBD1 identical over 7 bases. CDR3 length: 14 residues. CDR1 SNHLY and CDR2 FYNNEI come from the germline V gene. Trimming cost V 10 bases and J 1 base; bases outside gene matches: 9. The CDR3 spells CANRDSSHNYGYTF. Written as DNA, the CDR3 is TGTGCCAACAGGGACAGTTCTCATAACTATGGCTACACCTTC.

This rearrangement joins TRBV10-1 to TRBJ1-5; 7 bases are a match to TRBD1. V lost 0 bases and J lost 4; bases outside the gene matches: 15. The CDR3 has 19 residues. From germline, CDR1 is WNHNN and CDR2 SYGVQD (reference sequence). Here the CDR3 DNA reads TGCGCCAGCAGTGAGTCTAGGAGGGACAGTCGAAAGGGGAATCAGCCCCAGCATTTT. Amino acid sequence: CASSESRRDSRKGNQPQHF.

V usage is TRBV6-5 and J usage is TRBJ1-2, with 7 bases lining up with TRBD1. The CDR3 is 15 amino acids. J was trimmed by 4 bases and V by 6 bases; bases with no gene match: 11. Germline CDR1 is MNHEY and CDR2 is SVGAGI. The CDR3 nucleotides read TGTGCCAGCAGCTCCTCGTATTCAGGGGGCTATGGCTACACCTTC. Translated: CASSSSYSGGYGYTF.

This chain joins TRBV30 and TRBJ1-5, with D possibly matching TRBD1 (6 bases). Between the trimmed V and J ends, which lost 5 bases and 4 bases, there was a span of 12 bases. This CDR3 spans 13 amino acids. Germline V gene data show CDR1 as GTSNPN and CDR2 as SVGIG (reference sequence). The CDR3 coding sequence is TGTGCCTGGGCACCGGGACAAAATCAGCCCCAGCATTTT. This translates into CAWAPGQNQPQHF.

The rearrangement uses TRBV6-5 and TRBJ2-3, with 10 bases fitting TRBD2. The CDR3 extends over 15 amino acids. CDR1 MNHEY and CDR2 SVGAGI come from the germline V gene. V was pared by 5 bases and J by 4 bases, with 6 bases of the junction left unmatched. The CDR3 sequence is CASSRAGGEADTQYF. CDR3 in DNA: TGTGCCAGCAGTAGAGCGGGGGGGGAGGCAGATACGCAGTATTTT.

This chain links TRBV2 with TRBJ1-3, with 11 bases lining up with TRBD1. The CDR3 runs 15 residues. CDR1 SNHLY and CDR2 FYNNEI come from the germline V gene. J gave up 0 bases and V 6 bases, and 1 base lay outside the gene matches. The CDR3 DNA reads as TGTGCCAGCAGAGGGACAGGGGGCTCTGGAAACACCATATATTTT. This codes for CASRGTGGSGNTIYF.

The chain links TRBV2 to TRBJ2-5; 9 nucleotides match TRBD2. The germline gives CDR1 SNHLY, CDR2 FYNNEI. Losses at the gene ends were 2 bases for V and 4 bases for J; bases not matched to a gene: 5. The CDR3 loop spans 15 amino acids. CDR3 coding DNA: TGTGCCAGCAGTGAAAATAGCGGGGGAAGAGAGACCCAGTACTTC. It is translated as CASSENSGGRETQYF.

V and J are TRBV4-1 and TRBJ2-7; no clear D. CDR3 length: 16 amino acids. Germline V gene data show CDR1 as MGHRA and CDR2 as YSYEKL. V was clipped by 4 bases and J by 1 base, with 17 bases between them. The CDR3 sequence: CASSRGRISSSYEQYF. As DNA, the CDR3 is TGCGCCAGCAGCCGAGGTAGGATCTCCTCTTCCTACGAGCAGTACTTC.

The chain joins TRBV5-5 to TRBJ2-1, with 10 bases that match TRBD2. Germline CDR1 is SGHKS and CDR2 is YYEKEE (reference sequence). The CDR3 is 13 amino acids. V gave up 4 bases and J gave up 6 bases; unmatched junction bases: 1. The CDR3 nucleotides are TGTGCCAGCAGCGGGACTAGCGTCAATGAGCAGTTCTTC. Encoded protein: CASSGTSVNEQFF.

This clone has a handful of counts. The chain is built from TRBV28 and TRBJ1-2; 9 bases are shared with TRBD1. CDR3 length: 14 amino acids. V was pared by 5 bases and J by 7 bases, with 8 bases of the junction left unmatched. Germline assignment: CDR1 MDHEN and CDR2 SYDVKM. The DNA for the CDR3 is TGTGCCAGCAGTCCTCGGACAGGGGAAGGTGGCTACACCTTC. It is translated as CASSPRTGEGGYTF.

Here the CDR3 DNA reads TGTGCCAGCAGCTTAACGCGGCAGGGAGGGCAAGAGACCCAGTACTTC. It yields the protein CASSLTRQGGQETQYF. This chain joins TRBV7-2 and TRBJ2-5; 7 bases are shared with TRBD2. Trimming at V came to 2 bases and at J to 2 bases, leaving 8 bases not matched to a gene. From germline, CDR1 is SGHTA and CDR2 FQGNSA. The CDR3 length is 16 residues. The whole variable domain, filled in from reference TRBV7-2 and TRBJ2-5, reads GAGVSQSPSNKVTEKGKDVELRCDPISGHTALYWYRQSLGQGLEFLIYFQGNSAPDKSGLPSDRFSAERTGGSVSTLTIQRTQQEDSAVYLCASSLTRQGGQETQYFGPGTRLLVL.

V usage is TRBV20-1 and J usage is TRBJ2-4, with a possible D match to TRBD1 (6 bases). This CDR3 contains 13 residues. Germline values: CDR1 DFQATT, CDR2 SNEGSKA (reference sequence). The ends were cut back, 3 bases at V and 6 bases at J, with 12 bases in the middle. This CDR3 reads CSASPTGSNIQYF. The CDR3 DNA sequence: TGCAGTGCTAGTCCAACAGGGTCAAACATTCAGTACTTC.

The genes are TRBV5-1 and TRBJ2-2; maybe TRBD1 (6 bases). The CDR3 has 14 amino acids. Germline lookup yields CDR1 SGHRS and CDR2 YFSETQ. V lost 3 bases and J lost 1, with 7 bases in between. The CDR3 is CASSWGQNTGELFF. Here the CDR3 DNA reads TGCGCCAGCAGCTGGGGACAGAACACCGGGGAGCTGTTTTTT.

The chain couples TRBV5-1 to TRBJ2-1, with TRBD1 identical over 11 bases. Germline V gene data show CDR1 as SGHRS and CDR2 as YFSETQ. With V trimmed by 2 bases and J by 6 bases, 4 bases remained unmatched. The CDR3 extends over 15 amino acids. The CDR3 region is CASSFGTGGSNEQFF. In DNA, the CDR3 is TGCGCCAGCAGCTTCGGGACAGGGGGAAGCAATGAGCAGTTCTTC.

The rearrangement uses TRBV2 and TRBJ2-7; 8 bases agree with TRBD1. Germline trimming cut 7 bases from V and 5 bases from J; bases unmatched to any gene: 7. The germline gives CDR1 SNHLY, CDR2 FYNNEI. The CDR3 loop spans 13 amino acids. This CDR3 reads CASTEQGVNEQYF. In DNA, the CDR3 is TGTGCCAGCACGGAACAGGGGGTTAACGAGCAGTACTTC.

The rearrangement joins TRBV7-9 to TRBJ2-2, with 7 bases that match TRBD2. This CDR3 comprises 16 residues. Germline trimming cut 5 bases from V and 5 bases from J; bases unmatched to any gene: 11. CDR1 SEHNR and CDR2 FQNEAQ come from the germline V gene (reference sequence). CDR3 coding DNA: TGTGCCAGCAGCCAGGGAGGGGCAACCGGGACCGGGGAGCTGTTTTTT. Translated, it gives CASSQGGATGTGELFF.

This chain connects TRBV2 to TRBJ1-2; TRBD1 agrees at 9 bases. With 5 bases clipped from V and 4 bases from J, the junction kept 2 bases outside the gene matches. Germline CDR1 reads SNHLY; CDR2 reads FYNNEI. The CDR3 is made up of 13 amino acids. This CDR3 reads CASSMTGGYGYTF. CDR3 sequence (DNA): TGTGCCAGCAGTATGACAGGGGGCTATGGCTACACCTTC. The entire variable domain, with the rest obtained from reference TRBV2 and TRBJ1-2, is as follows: EPEVTQTPSHQVTQMGQEVILRCVPISNHLYFYWYRQILGQKVEFLVSFYNNEISEKSEIFDDQFSVERPDGSNFTLKIRSTKLEDSAMYFCASSMTGGYGYTFGSGTRLTVV.

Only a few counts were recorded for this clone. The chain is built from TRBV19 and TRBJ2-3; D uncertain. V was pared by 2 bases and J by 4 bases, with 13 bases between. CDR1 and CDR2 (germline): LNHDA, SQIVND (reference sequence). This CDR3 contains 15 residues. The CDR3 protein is CASSIRHMSADTQYF. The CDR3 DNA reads TGTGCCAGTAGTATAAGGCATATGAGCGCAGATACGCAGTATTTT. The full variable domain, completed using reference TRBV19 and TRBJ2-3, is DGGITQSPKYLFRKEGQNVTLSCEQNLNHDAMYWYRQDPGQGLRLIYYSQIVNDFQKGDIAEGYSVSREKKESFPLTVTSAQKNPTAFYLCASSIRHMSADTQYFGPGTRLTVL.

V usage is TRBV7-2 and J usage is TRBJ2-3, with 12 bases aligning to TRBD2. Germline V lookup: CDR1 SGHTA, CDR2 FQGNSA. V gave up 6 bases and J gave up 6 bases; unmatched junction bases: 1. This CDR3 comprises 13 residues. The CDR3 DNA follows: TGTGCCAGCAGGGGGACTAGCGGGGATACGCAGTATTTT. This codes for CASRGTSGDTQYF.

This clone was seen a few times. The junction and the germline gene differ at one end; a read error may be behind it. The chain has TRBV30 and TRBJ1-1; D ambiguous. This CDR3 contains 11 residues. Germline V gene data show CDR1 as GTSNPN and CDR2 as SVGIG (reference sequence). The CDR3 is CAFHSAANSGF. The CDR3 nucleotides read TGTGCCTTCCACAGTGCCGCCAACTCAGGATTT.